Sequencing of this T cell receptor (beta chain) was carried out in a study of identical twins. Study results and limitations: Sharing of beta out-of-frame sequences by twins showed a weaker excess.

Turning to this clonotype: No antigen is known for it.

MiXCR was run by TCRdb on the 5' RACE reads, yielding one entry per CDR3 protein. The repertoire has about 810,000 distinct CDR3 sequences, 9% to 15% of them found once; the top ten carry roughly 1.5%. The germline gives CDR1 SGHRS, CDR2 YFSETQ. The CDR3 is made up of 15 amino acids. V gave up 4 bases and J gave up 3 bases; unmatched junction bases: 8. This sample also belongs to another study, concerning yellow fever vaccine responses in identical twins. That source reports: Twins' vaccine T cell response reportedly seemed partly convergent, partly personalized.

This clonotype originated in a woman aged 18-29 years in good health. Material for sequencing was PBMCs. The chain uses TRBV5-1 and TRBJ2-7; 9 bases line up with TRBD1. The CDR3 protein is CASSATGTGNYEQYF. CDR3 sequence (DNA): TGCGCCAGCAGCGCAACCGGGACAGGGAACTACGAGCAGTACTTC.